A selection of T cell receptor beta chains follows, all from one sample in a study of shared clonotypes between healthy human individuals. Only in-frame clones appear in the TCRdb table, and some are missing; sequencing was by immunoSEQ multiplex PCR. This table holds more than 500,000 clones, approximately 96% found once. Specimen: naive CD8+ T cells sorted from blood. These receptors all come from a young woman in good health. Both conserved end residues are part of each CDR3. The order of the fields is J gene, D gene, clone size, V gene, CDR3 DNA, CDR3 protein. The D gene is left open where the match is weak. Expanded clones are given a class, and other clones once, few, many or no size at all.

j_call: TRBJ2-2
d_call: -
clone_size: -
v_call: TRBV2
cdr3_nt: TGTGCCAGCATGAGAGGGACCGGGGAGCTGTTTTTT
cdr3_aa: CASMRGTGELFF

j_call: TRBJ2-5
d_call: -
clone_size: -
v_call: TRBV11-3
cdr3_nt: TGTGCCAGCAGCTCGTCTCCTGGAGAGACCCAGTACTTC
cdr3_aa: CASSSSPGETQYF

j_call: TRBJ1-4
d_call: -
clone_size: -
v_call: TRBV6-1
cdr3_nt: TGTGCCAGCAGTGCTAAAACGGGTGGGACTTATGAAAAACTGTTTTTT
cdr3_aa: CASSAKTGGTYEKLFF

j_call: TRBJ2-7
d_call: TRBD2
clone_size: -
v_call: TRBV27
cdr3_nt: TGTGCCAGCAGTCCAATACTAGCGGGAGGCCCCTACGAGCAGTACTTC
cdr3_aa: CASSPILAGGPYEQYF

j_call: TRBJ2-1
d_call: -
clone_size: -
v_call: TRBV4-2
cdr3_nt: TGTGCCAGCAGCTCGACCGAGGGGAATGAGCAGTTCTTC
cdr3_aa: CASSSTEGNEQFF

j_call: TRBJ2-1
d_call: -
clone_size: -
v_call: TRBV10-2
cdr3_nt: TGCGCCAGCAGTGACACCTTCGAGCAGTTCTTC
cdr3_aa: CASSDTFEQFF

j_call: TRBJ1-3
d_call: TRBD1
clone_size: -
v_call: TRBV28
cdr3_nt: TGTGCCAGCAGGCTCGGGGCAGGGGGCTTTGGAAACACCATATATTTT
cdr3_aa: CASRLGAGGFGNTIYF

j_call: TRBJ2-1
d_call: -
clone_size: -
v_call: TRBV5-1
cdr3_nt: TGCGCCAGCAGCTTGGAGGGCCTGAACAATGAGCAGTTCTTC
cdr3_aa: CASSLEGLNNEQFF

j_call: TRBJ2-7
d_call: -
clone_size: -
v_call: TRBV2
cdr3_nt: TGTGCCAGCAGTACTCGGCGGGGGCCCTCCTACGAGCAGTACTTC
cdr3_aa: CASSTRRGPSYEQYF

j_call: TRBJ2-7
d_call: -
clone_size: -
v_call: TRBV28
cdr3_nt: TGTGCCAGCAGTCCGATTGACCCGGGCTACGAGCAGTACTTC
cdr3_aa: CASSPIDPGYEQYF

j_call: TRBJ1-1
d_call: -
clone_size: once
v_call: TRBV7-9
cdr3_nt: TGTGCCAGCAGCTCGGACAGTTATGAAGCTTTCTTT
cdr3_aa: CASSSDSYEAFF

j_call: TRBJ2-1
d_call: -
clone_size: few
v_call: TRBV5-4
cdr3_nt: TGTGCCAGCGGAAACAATGAGCAGTTCTTC
cdr3_aa: CASGNNEQFF

j_call: TRBJ2-1
d_call: -
clone_size: once
v_call: TRBV14
cdr3_nt: TGTGCCAGCAGCCACTGGACCTACAATGAGCAGTTCTTC
cdr3_aa: CASSHWTYNEQFF

j_call: TRBJ2-7
d_call: TRBD1
clone_size: once
v_call: TRBV28
cdr3_nt: TGTGCCAGCAGTTCCACAGGGGAGACCTACGAGCAGTACTTC
cdr3_aa: CASSSTGETYEQYF

j_call: TRBJ2-1
d_call: -
clone_size: once
v_call: TRBV19
cdr3_nt: TGTGCCACCCACGCTGAGGACAATGAGCAGTTCTTC
cdr3_aa: CATHAEDNEQFF

j_call: TRBJ1-4
d_call: -
clone_size: -
v_call: TRBV9
cdr3_nt: TGTGCCAGCAGCCCCCAGGGTGAGGTGTGGGAAAAACTGTTTTTT
cdr3_aa: CASSPQGEVWEKLFF

j_call: TRBJ1-1
d_call: -
clone_size: -
v_call: TRBV4-1
cdr3_nt: TGCGCCAGCCTCCTCAGACGGGATTTGGACACTGAAGCTTTCTTT
cdr3_aa: CASLLRRDLDTEAFF

j_call: TRBJ2-2
d_call: -
clone_size: -
v_call: TRBV11-2
cdr3_nt: TGTGCCAGCAGCTCCAGTGCCCAGGCCGTTAGCGGGGAGCTGTTTTTT
cdr3_aa: CASSSSAQAVSGELFF

j_call: TRBJ2-6
d_call: -
clone_size: -
v_call: TRBV27
cdr3_nt: TGTGCCAGCAGTTTATTAGGCGGGGCCAACGTCCTGACTTTC
cdr3_aa: CASSLLGGANVLTF

j_call: TRBJ1-1
d_call: TRBD1
clone_size: -
v_call: TRBV5-4
cdr3_nt: TGTGCCAGCAGCTTTACAGGGGGGTCGACTGAAGCTTTCTTT
cdr3_aa: CASSFTGGSTEAFF

j_call: TRBJ2-7
d_call: TRBD2
clone_size: -
v_call: TRBV28
cdr3_nt: TGTGCCAGCAGTCCCCGACTAGCGGGAGGGCCCTACGAGCAGTACTTC
cdr3_aa: CASSPRLAGGPYEQYF

j_call: TRBJ2-3
d_call: TRBD1
clone_size: -
v_call: TRBV11-2
cdr3_nt: TGTGCCAGCAGCCCGTCGACAGGGCAGACGGATACGCAGTATTTT
cdr3_aa: CASSPSTGQTDTQYF

j_call: TRBJ2-7
d_call: TRBD2
clone_size: -
v_call: TRBV28
cdr3_nt: TGTGCCAGCGGACTAGCGTCGAGCTCCTACGAGCAGTACTTC
cdr3_aa: CASGLASSSYEQYF

j_call: TRBJ2-2
d_call: TRBD2
clone_size: -
v_call: TRBV28
cdr3_nt: TGTGCCAGCAGCTCATCCTGGGAACTAGCGGGAGGTTCCGGGGAGCTGTTTTTT
cdr3_aa: CASSSSWELAGGSGELFF

j_call: TRBJ2-1
d_call: TRBD1
clone_size: -
v_call: TRBV9
cdr3_nt: TGTGCCAGCAGCGTAGCTAGGGACAGCTACAATGAGCAGTTCTTC
cdr3_aa: CASSVARDSYNEQFF

j_call: TRBJ1-2
d_call: TRBD1
clone_size: -
v_call: TRBV9
cdr3_nt: TGTGCCAGCAGCCCCAGACAGGGGGTTAACTATGGCTACACCTTC
cdr3_aa: CASSPRQGVNYGYTF

j_call: TRBJ1-1
d_call: -
clone_size: -
v_call: TRBV19
cdr3_nt: TGTGCCAGTAGCCCATTTGGGACTGAAGCTTTCTTT
cdr3_aa: CASSPFGTEAFF

j_call: TRBJ2-7
d_call: TRBD2
clone_size: -
v_call: TRBV6-5
cdr3_nt: TGTGCCAGCACCTACTCGTCCGGGAGGGAAACCTACGAGCAGTACTTC
cdr3_aa: CASTYSSGRETYEQYF

j_call: TRBJ2-2
d_call: TRBD2
clone_size: -
v_call: TRBV28
cdr3_nt: TGTGCCAGCAGCATCAGCGGGGACACCGGGGAGCTGTTTTTT
cdr3_aa: CASSISGDTGELFF

j_call: TRBJ2-7
d_call: TRBD1
clone_size: -
v_call: TRBV7-9
cdr3_nt: TGTGCCAGCAGCCCCCTGACAGGGTCGGTTCCCTACGAGCAGTACTTC
cdr3_aa: CASSPLTGSVPYEQYF

j_call: TRBJ1-2
d_call: -
clone_size: -
v_call: TRBV6-1
cdr3_nt: TGTGCCAGCAGTGAACGCCAGGGCACTAACTATGGCTACACCTTC
cdr3_aa: CASSERQGTNYGYTF

j_call: TRBJ2-7
d_call: TRBD2
clone_size: -
v_call: TRBV6-5
cdr3_nt: TGTGCCAGCAGAGAACTAGCGGGCACCTACGAGCAGTACTTC
cdr3_aa: CASRELAGTYEQYF

j_call: TRBJ2-3
d_call: TRBD2
clone_size: -
v_call: TRBV19
cdr3_nt: TGTGCCAGTAGTATGAAGCCCGACCGGGGAGCGGGAAACACAGATACGCAGTATTTT
cdr3_aa: CASSMKPDRGAGNTDTQYF

j_call: TRBJ2-7
d_call: -
clone_size: -
v_call: TRBV5-4
cdr3_nt: TGTGCCAGCAGCTTTTGGGGGGCTTACGAGCAGTACTTC
cdr3_aa: CASSFWGAYEQYF

j_call: TRBJ2-1
d_call: -
clone_size: -
v_call: TRBV25-1
cdr3_nt: TGTGCCAGCAGTGCTGTTCTCTCCTACAATGAGCAGTTCTTC
cdr3_aa: CASSAVLSYNEQFF

j_call: TRBJ1-1
d_call: -
clone_size: -
v_call: TRBV7-8
cdr3_nt: TGTGCCAGCAGCCCCCACCAGTACATGAACACTGAAGCTTTCTTT
cdr3_aa: CASSPHQYMNTEAFF

j_call: TRBJ2-7
d_call: -
clone_size: -
v_call: TRBV5-1
cdr3_nt: TGCGCCAGCAACGGGGAGCGGAGGTACGAGCAGTACTTC
cdr3_aa: CASNGERRYEQYF

j_call: TRBJ2-7
d_call: TRBD2
clone_size: -
v_call: TRBV10-1
cdr3_nt: TGCGCCAGCAGTGGCTCGCGGGAGATACCAACCTACGAGCAGTACTTC
cdr3_aa: CASSGSREIPTYEQYF

j_call: TRBJ2-5
d_call: -
clone_size: -
v_call: TRBV12-5
cdr3_nt: TGTGCTAGTGGTCCGACAGACAACCAAGAGACCCAGTACTTC
cdr3_aa: CASGPTDNQETQYF

j_call: TRBJ1-2
d_call: -
clone_size: -
v_call: TRBV27
cdr3_nt: TGTGCCAGCAGTTTTTCCGAGGCGCCGCCATATGGCTACACCTTC
cdr3_aa: CASSFSEAPPYGYTF

j_call: TRBJ2-1
d_call: -
clone_size: -
v_call: TRBV12-5
cdr3_nt: TGTGCTAGTGGTTTGTCAACGTTCCCCGGGGATGAGCAGTTCTTC
cdr3_aa: CASGLSTFPGDEQFF

j_call: TRBJ2-7
d_call: -
clone_size: -
v_call: TRBV29-1
cdr3_nt: TGCAGCGTTGAGGGGACCCCGGAGGGCGAGCAGTACTTC
cdr3_aa: CSVEGTPEGEQYF

j_call: TRBJ1-4
d_call: -
clone_size: -
v_call: TRBV2
cdr3_nt: TGTGCCACCAAACGGAGTTCCTCAAATAATGAAAAACTGTTTTTT
cdr3_aa: CATKRSSSNNEKLFF

j_call: TRBJ2-7
d_call: -
clone_size: -
v_call: TRBV11-2
cdr3_nt: TGTGCCAGCAGCCCCCGGGGCTCCGAGCAGTACTTC
cdr3_aa: CASSPRGSEQYF

j_call: TRBJ2-7
d_call: TRBD2
clone_size: -
v_call: TRBV10-3
cdr3_nt: TGTGCCATCAGGCTCGGACTAGCGGGAGAGAGTGGGTACGAGCAGTACTTC
cdr3_aa: CAIRLGLAGESGYEQYF

j_call: TRBJ2-7
d_call: -
clone_size: -
v_call: TRBV5-6
cdr3_nt: TGTGCCAGCAGCTTGGGAGCCTACGAGCAGTACTTC
cdr3_aa: CASSLGAYEQYF

j_call: TRBJ2-1
d_call: -
clone_size: -
v_call: TRBV6-1
cdr3_nt: TGTGCCAGCAGTGAAGCGCCGAGAGGTAACGGTGAGCAGTTCTTC
cdr3_aa: CASSEAPRGNGEQFF

j_call: TRBJ2-2
d_call: -
clone_size: -
v_call: TRBV28
cdr3_nt: TGTGCCAGTGGACAGACAGGAGACACCGGGGAGCTGTTTTTT
cdr3_aa: CASGQTGDTGELFF

j_call: TRBJ2-5
d_call: -
clone_size: -
v_call: TRBV6-1
cdr3_nt: TGTGCCAGCAGTGAAGCGCTTCGGGGTAGTGGGGAGACCCAGTACTTC
cdr3_aa: CASSEALRGSGETQYF

j_call: TRBJ1-5
d_call: -
clone_size: -
v_call: TRBV28
cdr3_nt: TGTGCCAGCAGTCACCGTGGGGTGGGCAATCAGCCCCAGCATTTT
cdr3_aa: CASSHRGVGNQPQHF